The T cell receptor beta chain under discussion was sequenced for a study of T cell responses to AZD1222 COVID-19 vaccine. Study as a whole: Samples with a second dose at about 4 or about 12 weeks were pooled together. Study observations and caveats: Regions 160-218 and 743-854 dominated among vaccine-associated CD4 TCRs spanning spike. Females made up more of the donors, who were largely white British, and clonal diversity may have come out too low. A reported finding is that nearly half of spike-specific TCRs target unmutated variant regions.

This clone has only a few counts. Its antigen remains unknown. Other nucleotide sequences from this sample produce the same CDR3. The data were produced by immunoSEQ multiplex PCR, yet TCRdb's version contains in-frame clones alone and is incomplete. The sample carries around 77,000 clones, 80% to 90% recorded once. In germline, CDR1 is SGHTA, CDR2 FQGTGA. CDR3 length equals 15 residues. Trimming at V came to 0 bases and at J to 8 bases, leaving 4 bases not matched to a gene. This TCR derives from an adult in good health. The source material was peripheral blood, sampled on day 0 of AZD1222 vaccination. J is TRBJ2-1 and V is TRBV7-3, with TRBD2 matching 10 bases. CDR3 amino acids: CASSLTAGGRHEQFF. The CDR3 coding sequence is TGTGCCAGCAGCTTAACAGCGGGGGGGCGTCATGAGCAGTTCTTC.